The subject of this entry is one T cell receptor beta chain. This sample stems from a study of blood T cell repertoires in COVID-19. Study-level information: The samples span acute and convalescent COVID-19 from the United States, Italy and Spain. Nucleic acid was either cDNA or gDNA, and it came from T cells, B-cell-depleted T cells, or PBMCs.

V shed 1 base and J shed 3 bases, with 13 bases lying between them. This CDR3 is built from 15 residues. Per germline, CDR1 LNHDA and CDR2 SQIVND (reference sequence). Original handling: For nucleated cells, counts were estimated from reference gene primer amplification. Method: immunoSEQ multiplex PCR; TCRdb's copy keeps in-frame clones and lacks some. Clonal size and the V and J genes are those of that table, whereas D and trimming came from the DNA. The table records some 14,000 clones, 80% to 85% of them present only once. The chain is built from TRBV19 and TRBJ2-7, with D perhaps TRBD1 (6 bases). The material sequenced was peripheral blood. The clonotype was recovered from a human donor in a cohort sampled during active COVID-19. CDR3 bases: TGTGCCAGTAGTATAGGAGGCAGGGGAATCTACGAGCAGTACTTC. Protein sequence: CASSIGGRGIYEQYF.